This section outlines one T cell receptor beta chain sequence together with its context. The antigen is undetermined. An end of the junction differs from the germline gene, which may be a read error. Per the germline V gene, CDR1 is SGHRS and CDR2 is YFSETQ. The CDR3 runs 15 residues. This record comes from a study of blood T cells in healthy people across ages. Broader study findings: Strongly correlated with naive T cell percentage was TCR beta diversity.

For the second PCR, which ran for 7 to 11 cycles, a sample-barcoded 5' primer and a J-beta primer mix were used. Individual samples furnished no less than 2.5 million CDR3-containing paired-end reads apiece. TCRdb processed the 5' RACE reads anew with MiXCR; each CDR3 protein has one entry. In the table there are 600,000 or so distinct CDR3 sequences, under 25% of which are singletons. The genes are TRBV5-1 and TRBJ1-4, with D possibly matching TRBD1 (6 bases). What was sequenced was blood. The source of this sequence is a man between 65 and 85 years old in good health. CDR3 DNA: TGCGCCAGCAAGGACAGTGGCGCAACTAATGAAAAACTGCTTTTT. It translates to CASKDSGATNEKLLF.